A single sample gave rise to the 20 T cell receptor beta chains below, sequenced in a study of identical twins. MiXCR, run by TCRdb on the 5' RACE reads, gives a single entry per CDR3 protein. The profile shows roughly 18,000 distinct CDR3 sequences, approximately 70% of them singletons. Sequenced input: memory (CD45RO+) T cells sorted from blood. The receptors originated from a woman aged 18-29 years in good health. This table probably holds off-target reads from a library built for another chain.

The chain employs TRBV6-2 or TRBV6-3 and TRBJ1-5; D ambiguous. Per germline, CDR1 MNHEY and CDR2 SVGEGT. This CDR3 has 13 amino acids. Trimming cost V 7 bases and J 4 bases, with 11 bases left between them. The CDR3 protein is CASMRELNQPQHF. Written as DNA, the CDR3 is TGTGCCAGCATGAGGGAGCTAAATCAGCCCCAGCATTTT.

J is TRBJ2-5 and V is TRBV9; D not certain. This CDR3 has 12 amino acids. Germline lookup yields CDR1 SGDLS and CDR2 YYNGEE. The V gene lost 1 base and the J gene lost 4 bases, with 5 bases spanning the gap. The CDR3 loop reads CASSVSGETQYF. The CDR3 region has the DNA TGTGCCAGCAGCGTATCAGGAGAGACCCAGTACTTC.

This chain connects TRBV11-2 to TRBJ1-1; 12 nucleotides line up with TRBD1. The germline CDR1 and CDR2 sequences are SGHAT and FQNNGV. This CDR3 is 19 amino acids long. V lost 7 bases, J lost 1 base, and 16 bases stayed unmatched. CDR3 region: CASTLMPLGQGAENTEAFF. The CDR3 bases are TGTGCCAGCACCCTTATGCCTCTGGGACAGGGGGCGGAGAACACTGAAGCTTTCTTT.

The chain joins TRBV3-1 to TRBJ2-7; D is perhaps TRBD1 (6 bases). V was trimmed by 3 bases and J by 1 base, leaving 10 bases between them. Germline-derived CDR1 and CDR2 are LGHDT and YNNKEL (reference sequence). The CDR3 has 14 amino acids. CDR3 sequence: CASSHRRGSYEQYF. In DNA, the CDR3 is TGTGCCAGCAGCCACCGCAGGGGATCCTACGAGCAGTACTTC.

On this clonotype itself: At one end the junction does not follow the germline gene, possibly because of a read error. The chain links TRBV5-1 to TRBJ2-1, with D hard to call. This CDR3 contains 15 residues. The germline V gene encodes CDR1 SGHRS and CDR2 YFSETQ. The CDR3, as DNA: TGCGCCAGCAGCTTGGCCCCCATGGGCAGCCATGAGAAGTTCTTC. This translates into CASSLAPMGSHEKFF.

The J gene is TRBJ2-3, the V gene TRBV20-1; TRBD1 or TRBD2 may be the D gene (6 bases each). This CDR3 comprises 14 residues. Trimming stripped 3 bases from V and 0 bases from J, with 10 bases between. Germline lookup yields CDR1 DFQATT and CDR2 SNEGSKA (reference sequence). DNA for the CDR3: TGCAGTGCTAGCGGGGGCGGTAGCACAGATACGCAGTATTTT. Protein sequence: CSASGGGSTDTQYF.

This clonotype was detected only once. The chain recombines TRBV19 with TRBJ2-3; TRBD2 agrees at 7 bases. Trimming cost V 4 bases and J 0 bases; bases outside gene matches: 7. The V gene's germline CDR1 is LNHDA and CDR2 SQIVND (reference sequence). The CDR3 is 16 residues long. CDR3 nucleotide sequence: TGTGCCAGTAGTAGCTCGGGACTAACTAGCACAGATACGCAGTATTTT. This codes for CASSSSGLTSTDTQYF.

This CDR3 is CASSGHRGSSYNEQFF. The CDR3 DNA reads as TGCGCCAGCAGCGGCCACAGGGGGAGCTCCTACAATGAGCAGTTCTTC. The chain carries TRBV4-3 and TRBJ2-1, with TRBD1 matching over 8 bases. Unmatched junction bases numbered 6, after V lost 5 bases and J lost 0 bases. Germline V gene data show CDR1 as LGHNA and CDR2 as YSLEER. CDR3 length: 16 residues.

This clonotype was counted a few times. The chain has TRBV18 and TRBJ2-5; D remains unclear. The V gene lost 1 base and the J gene lost 3 bases, with 0 bases spanning the gap. The CDR3 is 11 residues long. Germline V gene sequence: CDR1 KGHSH, CDR2 LQKENI. The CDR3 protein is CASSPQETQYF. CDR3 DNA sequence: TGTGCCAGCTCACCACAAGAGACCCAGTACTTC.

The chain is built from TRBV10-3 and TRBJ2-3, with D perhaps TRBD2 (6 bases). Between the trimmed V and J ends, which lost 6 bases and 5 bases, there was a span of 12 bases. Germline CDR1 reads ENHRY; CDR2 reads SYGVKD. This CDR3 spans 13 amino acids. The CDR3 is CAIRDYRGDTQYF. The DNA of the CDR3 is TGTGCCATCAGGGACTACCGGGGAGATACGCAGTATTTT.

The chain carries TRBV11-3 and TRBJ2-1; TRBD2 aligns across 9 bases. J was trimmed by 6 bases and V by 1 base; bases with no gene match: 10. The germline V gene has CDR1 SGHNT and CDR2 YENEEA. The CDR3 is 17 amino acids. The CDR3 region is CASSLGRSLAGSNEQFF. In DNA form, the CDR3 reads TGTGCCAGCAGCTTAGGTCGTTCCCTAGCGGGAAGCAATGAGCAGTTCTTC.

This clonotype has a handful of counts. The chain employs TRBV5-5 and TRBJ1-3; D is unclear. Germline V gene lookup returns CDR1 SGHKS and CDR2 YYEKEE (reference sequence). Trimming pared 4 bases from V and 3 bases from J, leaving 8 bases between. The CDR3 is 13 residues long. CDR3 in amino acids: CASSRVDGNTIYF. CDR3 nucleotide sequence: TGTGCCAGCAGCCGGGTCGATGGAAACACCATATATTTT.

The chain links TRBV20-1 to TRBJ2-3, with D possibly TRBD1 on 7 matching bases. Germline V gives CDR1 DFQATT, CDR2 SNEGSKA (reference sequence). The CDR3 consists of 17 residues. Trimming cost V 0 bases and J 1 base, with 17 bases left between them. The chain's CDR3 is CSARDSDRPGGTDTQYF. The CDR3 DNA is TGCAGTGCTAGAGATTCGGACAGGCCGGGAGGCACAGATACGCAGTATTTT.

The chain carries TRBV11-2 and TRBJ2-4, with TRBD2 identical over 8 bases. The V segment lost 2 bases and the J segment 7 bases; nucleotides outside the gene matches: 1. CDR3 size: 13 residues. Looked up from germline, CDR1 is SGHAT and CDR2 is FQNNGV. CDR3 coding DNA: TGTGCCAGCAGCTTACCTAGCGGGAACATTCAGTACTTC. It encodes CASSLPSGNIQYF. Filled out from reference TRBV11-2 and TRBJ2-4, the complete variable domain reads EAGVAQSPRYKIIEKRQSVAFWCNPISGHATLYWYQQILGQGPKLLIQFQNNGVVDDSQLPKDRFSAERLKGVDSTLKIQPAKLEDSAVYLCASSLPSGNIQYFGAGTRLSVL.

This clonotype occurred a few times. The J gene is TRBJ1-1, the V gene TRBV18, with 7 bases fitting TRBD1. CDR1 and CDR2 (germline): KGHSH, LQKENI. V lost 6 bases and J lost 3; bases outside the gene matches: 7. CDR3 length equals 14 residues. CDR3 region: CASSPTGKDTEAFF. The CDR3 DNA reads as TGTGCCAGCTCCCCGACAGGGAAGGACACTGAAGCTTTCTTT.

This clonotype was counted between two and nine times. The rearrangement links TRBV14 to TRBJ2-2, with D maybe TRBD1 (6 bases). There are 15 residues in the CDR3. Germline CDR1 reads SGHDN; CDR2 reads FVKESK. V was shortened by 4 bases and J by 7 bases, with 16 bases between the two germline ends. Here the CDR3 DNA reads TGTGCCAGCAGCCGAGCACAGGGAACGGTCGGGGAGCTGTTTTTT. It is translated as CASSRAQGTVGELFF.

The gene calls are TRBV12-3 or TRBV12-4 and TRBJ2-5; D remains unclear. V was cut by 5 bases and J by 5 bases, with 12 bases left in between. The CDR3 is made up of 13 amino acids. CDR3 coding DNA: TGTGCCAGCAGTCGACTGGTCGACGAGACCCAGTACTTC. Residues: CASSRLVDETQYF.

The table lists this clonotype with a few counts. The gene calls are TRBV6-1 and TRBJ2-7; 10 nucleotides agree with TRBD1. Looked up from germline, CDR1 is MNHNS and CDR2 is SASEGT. CDR3 length equals 16 residues. V was clipped by 6 bases and J by 2 bases; unmatched bases: 10. The CDR3 protein is CASSDTTGQGTYEQYF. The CDR3 DNA sequence: TGTGCCAGCAGCGATACCACGGGACAGGGGACCTACGAGCAGTACTTC.

V usage is TRBV23-1 and J usage is TRBJ2-6; D unclear. TRBV23-1 is an open reading frame, and its role is uncertain. The CDR3 spans 17 residues. The V and J ends lost 0 bases and 0 bases respectively, with 9 bases between them. The CDR3 nucleotides are TGCGCCAGCAGTCAATCCAGTCTGTTCTCTGGGGCCAACGTCCTGACTTTC. Residues: CASSQSSLFSGANVLTF.

The chain uses TRBV20-1 and TRBJ2-7; D is perhaps TRBD2 (6 bases). The ends were cut back, 2 bases at V and 2 bases at J, with 13 bases in the middle. CDR3 length: 14 amino acids. In germline, CDR1 is DFQATT, CDR2 SNEGSKA (reference sequence). The CDR3, as DNA: TGCAGTGCTAGATTAGCGGCTTCCACCTACGAGCAGTACTTC. It is translated as CSARLAASTYEQYF.